The 15 T cell receptor beta chains below were found in one sample sequenced in a study of blood T cells in healthy people across ages. Combining a sample-barcoded 5' primer with a J-beta primer mix, a second PCR ran for roughly 7 to 12 cycles. TCRdb re-analysed the 5' RACE reads in MiXCR, keeping a single row per CDR3 protein. The sample shows fewer than 950,000 distinct CDR3 sequences, approximately 53% of them seen only once. Sequenced: blood. Source of these receptors: an elderly man in good health.

The chain joins TRBV11-3 to TRBJ2-2; D uncertain. V was clipped by 5 bases and J by 2 bases, with 18 bases between them. The CDR3 consists of 17 residues. Germline lookup yields CDR1 SGHNT and CDR2 YENEEA. Written as DNA, the CDR3 is TGTGCCAGCAGCCACCGGACCAACTCTCCTAACACCGGGGAGCTGTTTTTT. Residues: CASSHRTNSPNTGELFF.

The V gene is TRBV6-6, the J gene TRBJ2-7; TRBD1 agrees at 9 bases. This CDR3 has 14 amino acids. Germline-derived CDR1 and CDR2 are MNHNY and SVGAGI (reference sequence). Trimming removed 2 bases from V and 2 bases from J; junction bases left unmatched: 1. The CDR3: CASSYGTGPYEQYF. CDR3 DNA: TGTGCCAGCAGTTACGGGACAGGGCCCTACGAGCAGTACTTC.

The table lists this clonotype with a few counts. This chain joins TRBV25-1 and TRBJ2-7; 7 positions match TRBD2. Germline V gene data show CDR1 as MGHDK and CDR2 as SYGVNS. This CDR3 has 12 residues. V lost 7 bases, J lost 3 bases, and 3 bases stayed unmatched. The CDR3 DNA follows: TGTGCCAGCACAGCGGGGCGCTACGAGCAGTACTTC. This translates into CASTAGRYEQYF.

The chain recombines TRBV3-1 with TRBJ2-1; D ambiguous. Trimming pared 6 bases from V and 5 bases from J, leaving 11 bases between. Germline V gene lookup returns CDR1 LGHDT and CDR2 YNNKEL (reference sequence). The CDR3 sequence is 13 residues long. The CDR3 spells CASSFDRDNEQFF. Written as DNA, the CDR3 is TGTGCCAGCAGTTTCGACCGAGACAATGAGCAGTTCTTC.

This chain uses TRBV2 with TRBJ1-2; 7 bases map to TRBD1. Germline V gene sequence: CDR1 SNHLY, CDR2 FYNNEI. CDR3 length equals 12 residues. V lost 7 bases and J lost 4; bases outside the gene matches: 3. The CDR3 DNA sequence: TGTGCCAGCACGGACAGGATCTATGGCTACACCTTC. The encoded protein is CASTDRIYGYTF.

This clonotype has only a few counts. This sequence joins TRBV7-2 and TRBJ1-1; 7 nucleotides align to TRBD1. V trimming: 5 bases; J trimming: 4 bases; junction bases outside the gene matches: 10. CDR1 and CDR2 from the germline V gene are SGHTA and FQGNSA. CDR3 length: 15 residues. The CDR3 coding sequence is TGTGCCAGCAGCCCACAGGGGTCGTACAGCACTGAAGCTTTCTTT. Translation: CASSPQGSYSTEAFF.

A remark on this clonotype: At one boundary the junction diverges from the germline segment, which might be a read error. The gene calls are TRBV25-1 and TRBJ1-5; D perhaps matches TRBD1 (6 bases). Germline V CDR1 and CDR2: MGHDK, SYGVNS. The CDR3 has 16 residues. As DNA, the CDR3 is TGTGCCAGCAGTGCCGGGGGCCGAAACCTAGATCAGCTCCAGCATTTT. Translated: CASSAGGRNLDQLQHF. Drawing the rest from reference TRBV25-1 and TRBJ1-5, the complete variable domain is EADIYQTPRYLVIGTGKKITLECSQTMGHDKMYWYQQDPGMELHLIHYSYGVNSTEKGDLSSESTVSRIRTEHFPLTLESARPSHTSQYLCASSAGGRNLDQLQHFGDGTRLSIL.

The chain employs TRBV18 and TRBJ2-7; unclear D gene. Trimming stripped 2 bases from V and 4 bases from J, with 9 bases between. CDR1 and CDR2 from the germline V gene are KGHSH and LQKENI. The CDR3 consists of 13 residues. The CDR3 DNA sequence: TGTGCCAGCTCACCATTAAGCCGTTACGAGCAGTACTTC. This sequence encodes CASSPLSRYEQYF.

The chain couples TRBV7-2 to TRBJ2-5; no clear D gene. This CDR3 has 13 amino acids. The V gene lost 4 bases and the J gene lost 1 base, with 7 bases spanning the gap. Germline loops: CDR1 SGHTA, CDR2 FQGNSA. CDR3 bases: TGTGCCAGCAGCTGCATAAGCCAAGAGACCCAGTACTTC. Amino acids: CASSCISQETQYF. Using reference TRBV7-2 and TRBJ2-5 for the parts outside the CDR3, the full variable domain is GAGVSQSPSNKVTEKGKDVELRCDPISGHTALYWYRQSLGQGLEFLIYFQGNSAPDKSGLPSDRFSAERTGGSVSTLTIQRTQQEDSAVYLCASSCISQETQYFGPGTRLLVL.

The genes are TRBV10-1 and TRBJ2-1; D remains ambiguous. Trimming shortened V by 0 bases and J by 2 bases, and 5 bases separated the two germline ends. CDR1 WNHNN and CDR2 SYGVQD come from the germline V gene (reference sequence). This CDR3 spans 14 amino acids. Here the CDR3 DNA reads TGCGCCAGCAGTGAGTCTGTTGCCTACAATGAGCAGTTCTTC. Its protein is CASSESVAYNEQFF.

The CDR3: CASRIRQGVDTEAFF. CDR3 bases: TGTGCCAGCAGGATACGACAGGGAGTGGATACTGAAGCTTTCTTT. The V gene is TRBV2, the J gene TRBJ1-1, with TRBD1 identical over 7 bases. Germline V gene lookup returns CDR1 SNHLY and CDR2 FYNNEI. The V and J ends lost 6 bases and 5 bases, in that order; junction bases with no gene match: 12. The CDR3 is 15 amino acids.

The J gene is TRBJ2-1, the V gene TRBV2; possibly TRBD2 for D (5 bases). Trimming stripped 8 bases from V and 7 bases from J, with 9 bases between. This CDR3 is built from 11 residues. Germline V gene lookup returns CDR1 SNHLY and CDR2 FYNNEI. The CDR3 nucleotides read TGTGCCAGCGGCCTAGCAAATGAGCAGTTCTTC. This codes for CASGLANEQFF.

The chain employs TRBV11-2 and TRBJ2-7; 10 bases match TRBD2. V trimming: 4 bases; J trimming: 3 bases; junction bases outside the gene matches: 6. The CDR3 runs to 15 residues. Per the germline V gene, CDR1 is SGHAT and CDR2 is FQNNGV. CDR3 amino acids: CASSSSAGGFYEQYF. The DNA of the CDR3 is TGTGCCAGCAGCTCCTCAGCGGGAGGGTTCTACGAGCAGTACTTC. Filled out from reference TRBV11-2 and TRBJ2-7, the complete variable domain reads EAGVAQSPRYKIIEKRQSVAFWCNPISGHATLYWYQQILGQGPKLLIQFQNNGVVDDSQLPKDRFSAERLKGVDSTLKIQPAKLEDSAVYLCASSSSAGGFYEQYFGPGTRLTVT.

V usage is TRBV5-1 and J usage is TRBJ2-5; D may be TRBD1 or TRBD2 (5 bases each). CDR3 size: 17 residues. The germline V gene has CDR1 SGHRS and CDR2 YFSETQ. Trimming cost V 5 bases and J 5 bases, with 25 bases left between them. The CDR3 protein is CASRRRDQGPLGETQYF. CDR3 DNA: TGCGCCAGCAGACGACGGGACCAAGGACCGCTGGGGGAGACCCAGTACTTC.

This CDR3 is CASSTPRLAPGNEQFF. In DNA, the CDR3 is TGTGCCAGTAGTACCCCCCGGCTAGCACCGGGGAATGAGCAGTTCTTC. The chain carries TRBV19 and TRBJ2-1; possibly TRBD2 for D (5 bases). Germline CDR1 is LNHDA and CDR2 is SQIVND (reference sequence). CDR3 length: 16 residues. Trimming shortened V by 4 bases and J by 7 bases, and 20 bases separated the two germline ends. Filled out from reference TRBV19 and TRBJ2-1, the complete variable domain reads DGGITQSPKYLFRKEGQNVTLSCEQNLNHDAMYWYRQDPGQGLRLIYYSQIVNDFQKGDIAEGYSVSREKKESFPLTVTSAQKNPTAFYLCASSTPRLAPGNEQFFGPGTRLTVL.